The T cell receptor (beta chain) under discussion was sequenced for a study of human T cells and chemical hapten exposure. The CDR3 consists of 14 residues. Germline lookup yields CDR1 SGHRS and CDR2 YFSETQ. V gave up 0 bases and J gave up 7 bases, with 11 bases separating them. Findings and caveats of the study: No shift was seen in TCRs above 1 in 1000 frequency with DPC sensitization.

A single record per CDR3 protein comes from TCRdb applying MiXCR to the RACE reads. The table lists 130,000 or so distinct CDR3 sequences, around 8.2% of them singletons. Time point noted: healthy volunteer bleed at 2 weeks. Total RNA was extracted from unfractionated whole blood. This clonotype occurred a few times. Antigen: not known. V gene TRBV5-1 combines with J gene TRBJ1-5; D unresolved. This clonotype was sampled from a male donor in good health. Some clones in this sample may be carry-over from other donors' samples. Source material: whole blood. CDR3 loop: CASSLAEGGQPQHF. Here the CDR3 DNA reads TGCGCCAGCAGCTTGGCCGAGGGTGGCCAGCCCCAGCATTTT.